This T cell receptor (beta chain) was profiled in a study of beta chain features in type 1 diabetes. All of the isolated RNA was reverse transcribed, so expressed TCRB transcripts were sequenced. The repertoire was sequenced with immunoSEQ multiplex PCR; TCRdb's copy has only in-frame clones and lacks some. The sample has a few hundred thousand clones, 8% to 10% seen once. Study-wide points: All four CD4+ subsets of Type 1 diabetes patients contained TCRB CDR3s that were moderately but significantly shorter.

The J segment lost 5 bases and the V segment lost 5 bases, leaving 11 bases of the junction unmatched. The CDR3 has 15 amino acids. The germline gives CDR1 SGHRS, CDR2 YFSETQ. This clone was seen only a few times. Its antigen is not known. The clonotype comes from a man aged 25-40 years with type 1 diabetes. The material sequenced was central memory CD4+ T cells from blood. V usage is TRBV5-1 and J usage is TRBJ2-3; 7 positions agree with TRBD1. This CDR3 reads CASSPGQQGKDTQYF. The DNA of the CDR3 is TGCGCCAGCAGTCCGGGACAGCAGGGGAAAGATACGCAGTATTTT.